The 15 T cell receptor beta chains reported below all come from one sample, sequenced in a study of T-cell reconstitution after alpha-beta-depleted transplantation in children. Library preparation (for TCRbeta) was performed with unique molecular identifiers. One entry per CDR3 protein, called by TCRdb with MiXCR from the PCR reads. The sample lists some 8,000 distinct CDR3 sequences, about 30% seen once, with more than 2% in the top ten. The sequenced sample was peripheral blood, obtained 60 days after TCRalphabeta/CD19-depleted stem cell transplant. These receptors were collected from a boy under two years old who had a stem cell transplant for SCID, so the T cells may come from the graft donor.

The chain uses TRBV6-1 and TRBJ2-7; no clear D. Trimming took 2 bases from V and 2 from J, leaving 13 bases between them. This CDR3 has 15 amino acids. Germline V gene sequence: CDR1 MNHNS, CDR2 SASEGT. The DNA of the CDR3 is TGTGCCAGCAGTGAAAACTGGGGTATCGCCTACGAGCAGTACTTC. Translated, it gives CASSENWGIAYEQYF.

This clonotype has at least ten counts. The chain carries TRBV4-2 and TRBJ1-6, with a weak D call TRBD1 (5 bases). Deletions cut 4 bases from V and 11 bases from J, with 12 bases between. The CDR3 totals 13 residues. Germline V lookup: CDR1 LGHNA, CDR2 YNFKEQ. CDR3 bases: TGTGCCAGCAGCCTTAAGGGGCCACCACCCCTCCACTTT. It is translated as CASSLKGPPPLHF.

CDR3 nucleotides: TGCGCCAGCAGCGGGAGCGGGCCCTGGAACACCGGGGAGCTGTTTTTT. Translating gives CASSGSGPWNTGELFF. The chain uses TRBV5-1 and TRBJ2-2, with a possible D match to TRBD2 (6 bases). The V and J ends lost 4 bases and 1 base respectively, with 14 bases between them. Germline-derived CDR1 and CDR2 are SGHRS and YFSETQ. There are 16 residues in the CDR3.

This clonotype is deemed medium-sized. V gene TRBV10-3 combines with J gene TRBJ1-1; 9 bases fit TRBD1. V was clipped by 6 bases and J by 1 base; unmatched bases: 0. CDR1 is ENHRY, CDR2 SYGVKD, per germline. The CDR3 is 13 amino acids. The CDR3 sequence is CAIRTGGNTEAFF. As DNA, the CDR3 is TGTGCCATCAGGACAGGGGGGAACACTGAAGCTTTCTTT.

This clonotype came up a few times. The rearrangement links TRBV5-1 to TRBJ2-7; D remains unclear. This CDR3 comprises 14 residues. V lost 0 bases, J lost 6 bases, and 13 bases lay in between. Germline V CDR1 and CDR2: SGHRS, YFSETQ. This chain's CDR3 is CASSLEPLYSEQYF. CDR3 nucleotides: TGCGCCAGCAGCTTGGAACCCCTTTACTCCGAGCAGTACTTC.

J is TRBJ2-7 and V is TRBV27, with 13 bases lining up with TRBD2. The CDR3 is made up of 17 amino acids. With V trimmed by 3 bases and J by 5 bases, 10 bases remained unmatched. Germline loops: CDR1 MNHEY, CDR2 SMNVEV (reference sequence). In DNA form, the CDR3 reads TGTGCCAGCAGTTTCACTAGCGGGAGGGCCTGGGGGAACGAGCAGTACTTC. Protein product: CASSFTSGRAWGNEQYF.

By frequency in the sample, this clonotype is medium-sized. This chain joins TRBV2 and TRBJ2-7; D is uncertain. V dropped 7 bases and J dropped 0 bases, with 7 bases sitting between them. Germline CDR1 is SNHLY and CDR2 is FYNNEI. The CDR3 has 12 residues. The CDR3 DNA reads TGTGCCAGCAAGACCATCTCCTACGAGCAGTACTTC. This translates into CASKTISYEQYF.

The chain combines TRBV12-3 or TRBV12-4 with TRBJ2-3; D gene unclear. The V end lost 8 bases, the J end lost 5 bases, and 11 bases lay between the germline ends. The CDR3 is made up of 12 amino acids. The DNA of the CDR3 is TGTGCCAGCGCCTTCCAGGAAGATACGCAGTATTTT. This codes for CASAFQEDTQYF.

This clonotype was detected ten times or more. V gene TRBV19 combines with J gene TRBJ2-5; a possible D gene is TRBD1 (6 bases). The CDR3 spans 15 residues. Deletions cut 7 bases from V and 3 bases from J, with 18 bases between. From germline, CDR1 is LNHDA and CDR2 SQIVND (reference sequence). The CDR3, as DNA: TGTGCCAGTATAGAAAAAGGGGGAGAAGAAGAGACCCAGTACTTC. Protein: CASIEKGGEEETQYF. The whole variable domain, filled in from reference TRBV19 and TRBJ2-5, reads DGGITQSPKYLFRKEGQNVTLSCEQNLNHDAMYWYRQDPGQGLRLIYYSQIVNDFQKGDIAEGYSVSREKKESFPLTVTSAQKNPTAFYLCASIEKGGEEETQYFGPGTRLLVL.

By share of the sample, this clonotype is medium-sized. The rearrangement uses TRBV5-1 and TRBJ2-2; 8 bases line up with TRBD1. Germline-derived CDR1 and CDR2 are SGHRS and YFSETQ. V lost 7 bases and J lost 5; bases outside the gene matches: 7. The CDR3 extends over 14 amino acids. The CDR3 loop reads CASGTGGRTGELFF. The DNA for the CDR3 is TGCGCCAGCGGCACAGGGGGTAGGACCGGGGAGCTGTTTTTT.

This clonotype was found many times. The rearrangement uses TRBV25-1 and TRBJ1-5, with TRBD1 identical over 11 bases. The trim removed 4 bases at V and 6 bases at J, leaving 8 bases unmatched. Germline-derived CDR1 and CDR2 are MGHDK and SYGVNS. The CDR3 spans 16 residues. CDR3 region: CASSAQDRGLVQPQHF. In DNA, the CDR3 is TGTGCCAGCAGTGCCCAGGACAGGGGGCTCGTTCAGCCCCAGCATTTT.

This clonotype is classed as medium-sized. The rearrangement joins TRBV7-3 to TRBJ1-2; TRBD1 aligns across 8 bases. CDR1 SGHTA and CDR2 FQGTGA come from the germline V gene. The CDR3 loop spans 15 amino acids. Trimming cost V 5 bases and J 3 bases; bases outside gene matches: 8. Here the CDR3 DNA reads TGTGCCAGCAGCCGTCAGGGGGCGCCGGACTATGGCTACACCTTC. It translates to CASSRQGAPDYGYTF.

This sequence joins TRBV29-1 and TRBJ2-2; no firm D call. CDR3 length: 13 residues. Trimming shortened V by 3 bases and J by 6 bases, and 11 bases separated the two germline ends. Germline assignment: CDR1 SQVTM and CDR2 ANQGSEA. Here the CDR3 DNA reads TGCAGCGTTGACGATGCTGGTTCCGGGGAGCTGTTTTTT. Its translation is CSVDDAGSGELFF.

This clonotype was counted only a few times. The rearrangement links TRBV29-1 to TRBJ2-7, with a tentative D call TRBD2 (5 bases). The germline V and J ends were trimmed by 7 bases and 2 bases, with 12 bases remaining between them. In germline, CDR1 is SQVTM, CDR2 ANQGSEA. CDR3 length: 12 amino acids. The DNA for the CDR3 is TGCAGCGCCGGAGGTGAAGCCTACGAGCAGTACTTC. It encodes CSAGGEAYEQYF.

The chain couples TRBV7-9 to TRBJ2-5, with TRBD1 matching 8 bases. CDR1 is SEHNR and CDR2 is FQNEAQ in the germline V gene (reference sequence). CDR3 length: 15 amino acids. V was clipped by 5 bases and J by 5 bases; unmatched bases: 10. CDR3 sequence reads: CASSLTGDFSETQYF. The CDR3 coding sequence is TGTGCCAGCAGCCTGACAGGGGACTTTTCGGAGACCCAGTACTTC.